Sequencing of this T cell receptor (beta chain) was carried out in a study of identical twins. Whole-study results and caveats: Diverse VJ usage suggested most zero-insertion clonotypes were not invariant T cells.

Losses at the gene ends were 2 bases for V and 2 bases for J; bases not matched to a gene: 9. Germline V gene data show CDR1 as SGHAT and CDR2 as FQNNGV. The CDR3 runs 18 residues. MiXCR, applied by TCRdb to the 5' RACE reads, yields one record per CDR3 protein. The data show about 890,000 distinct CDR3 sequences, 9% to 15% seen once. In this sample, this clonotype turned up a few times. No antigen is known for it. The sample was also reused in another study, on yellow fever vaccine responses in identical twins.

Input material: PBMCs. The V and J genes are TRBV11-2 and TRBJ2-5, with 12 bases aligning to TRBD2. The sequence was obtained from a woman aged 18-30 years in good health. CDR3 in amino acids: CASSLSRGLAGSQETQYF. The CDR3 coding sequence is TGTGCCAGCAGCTTAAGCCGAGGACTAGCGGGGTCACAAGAGACCCAGTACTTC.